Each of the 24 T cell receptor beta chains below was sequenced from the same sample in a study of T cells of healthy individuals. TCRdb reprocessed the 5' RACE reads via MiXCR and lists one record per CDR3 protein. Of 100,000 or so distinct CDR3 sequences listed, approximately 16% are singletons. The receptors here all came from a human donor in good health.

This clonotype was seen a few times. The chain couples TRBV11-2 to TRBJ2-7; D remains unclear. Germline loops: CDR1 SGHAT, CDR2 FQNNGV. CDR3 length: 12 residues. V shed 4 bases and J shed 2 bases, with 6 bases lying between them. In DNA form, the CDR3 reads TGTGCCAGCAGCTCCATGACCTACGAGCAGTACTTC. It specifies CASSSMTYEQYF.

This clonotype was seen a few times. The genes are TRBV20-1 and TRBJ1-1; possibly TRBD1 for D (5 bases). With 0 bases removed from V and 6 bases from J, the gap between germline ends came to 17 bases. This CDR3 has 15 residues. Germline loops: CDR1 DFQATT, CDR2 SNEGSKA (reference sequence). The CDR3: CSARDPPRWGAEAFF. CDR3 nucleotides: TGCAGTGCTAGAGATCCCCCCAGATGGGGGGCTGAAGCTTTCTTT.

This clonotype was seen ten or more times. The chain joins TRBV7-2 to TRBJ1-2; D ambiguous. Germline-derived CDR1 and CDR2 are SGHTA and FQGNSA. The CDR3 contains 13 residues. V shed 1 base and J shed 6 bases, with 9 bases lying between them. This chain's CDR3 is CASSLDGMHGYTF. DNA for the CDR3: TGTGCCAGCAGCTTAGACGGTATGCATGGCTACACCTTC.

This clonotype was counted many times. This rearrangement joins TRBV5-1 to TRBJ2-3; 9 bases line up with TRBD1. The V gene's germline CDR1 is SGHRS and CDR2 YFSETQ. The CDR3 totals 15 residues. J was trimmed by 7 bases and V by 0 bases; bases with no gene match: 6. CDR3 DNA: TGCGCCAGCAGCTTGGAGGGACAGGGAACCCATACGCAGTATTTT. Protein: CASSLEGQGTHTQYF.

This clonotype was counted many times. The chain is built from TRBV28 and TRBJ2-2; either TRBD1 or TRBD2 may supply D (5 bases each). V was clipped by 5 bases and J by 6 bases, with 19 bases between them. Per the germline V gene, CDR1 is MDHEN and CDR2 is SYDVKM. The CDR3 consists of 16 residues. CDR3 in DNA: TGTGCCAGCAGTGCCCTCGCCCGGGACCGTTCCGGGGAGCTGTTTTTT. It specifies CASSALARDRSGELFF.

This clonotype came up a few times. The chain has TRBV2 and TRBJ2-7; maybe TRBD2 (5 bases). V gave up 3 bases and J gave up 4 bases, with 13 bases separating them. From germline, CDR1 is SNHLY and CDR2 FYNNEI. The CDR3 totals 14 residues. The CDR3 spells CASSDAGIGYEQYF. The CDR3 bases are TGTGCCAGCAGTGATGCGGGCATCGGGTACGAGCAGTACTTC.

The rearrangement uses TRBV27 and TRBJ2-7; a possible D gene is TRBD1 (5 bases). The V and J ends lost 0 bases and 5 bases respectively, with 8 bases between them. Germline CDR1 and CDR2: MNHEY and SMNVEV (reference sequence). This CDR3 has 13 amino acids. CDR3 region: CASSLSRADEQYF. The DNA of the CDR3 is TGTGCCAGCAGTTTATCCAGGGCAGACGAGCAGTACTTC.

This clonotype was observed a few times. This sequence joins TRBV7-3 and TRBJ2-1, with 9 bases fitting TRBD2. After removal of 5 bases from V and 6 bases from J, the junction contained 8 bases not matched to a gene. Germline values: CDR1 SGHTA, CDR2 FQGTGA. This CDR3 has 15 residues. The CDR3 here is CASSQTSGGGNEQFF. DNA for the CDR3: TGTGCCAGCAGCCAGACTAGCGGAGGGGGCAATGAGCAGTTCTTC.

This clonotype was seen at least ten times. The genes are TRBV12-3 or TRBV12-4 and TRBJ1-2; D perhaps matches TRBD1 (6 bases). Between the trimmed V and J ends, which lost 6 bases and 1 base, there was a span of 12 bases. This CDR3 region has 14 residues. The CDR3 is CASSPGQLNYGYTF. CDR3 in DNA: TGTGCCAGCAGCCCCGGACAGCTTAACTATGGCTACACCTTC.

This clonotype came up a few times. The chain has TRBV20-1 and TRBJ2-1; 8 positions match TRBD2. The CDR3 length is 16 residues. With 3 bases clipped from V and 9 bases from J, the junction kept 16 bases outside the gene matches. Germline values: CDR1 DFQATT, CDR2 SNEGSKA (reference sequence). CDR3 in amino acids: CSASMGPAGEQGEQFF. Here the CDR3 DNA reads TGCAGTGCTAGTATGGGTCCAGCGGGGGAACAGGGTGAGCAGTTCTTC.

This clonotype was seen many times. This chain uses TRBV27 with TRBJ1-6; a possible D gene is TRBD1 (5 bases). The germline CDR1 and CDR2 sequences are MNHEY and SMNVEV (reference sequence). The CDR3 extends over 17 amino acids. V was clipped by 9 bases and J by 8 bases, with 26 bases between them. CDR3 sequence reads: CASSPPVLGPPHSPLHF. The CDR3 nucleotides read TGTGCCAGTTCCCCCCCCGTCCTGGGGCCTCCGCATTCACCCCTCCACTTT.

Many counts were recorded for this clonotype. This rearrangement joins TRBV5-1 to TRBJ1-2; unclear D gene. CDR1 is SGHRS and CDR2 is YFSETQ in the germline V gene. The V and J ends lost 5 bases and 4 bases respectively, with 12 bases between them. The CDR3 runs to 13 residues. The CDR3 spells CASSYSASYGYTF. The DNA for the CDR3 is TGCGCCAGCAGTTATTCCGCCTCCTATGGCTACACCTTC.

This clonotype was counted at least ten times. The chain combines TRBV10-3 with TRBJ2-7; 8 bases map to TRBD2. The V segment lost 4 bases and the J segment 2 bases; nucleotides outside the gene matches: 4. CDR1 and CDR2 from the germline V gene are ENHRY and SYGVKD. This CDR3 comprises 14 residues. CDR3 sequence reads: CAISVTSGAYEQYF. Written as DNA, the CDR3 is TGTGCCATCAGTGTCACTAGCGGCGCCTACGAGCAGTACTTC.

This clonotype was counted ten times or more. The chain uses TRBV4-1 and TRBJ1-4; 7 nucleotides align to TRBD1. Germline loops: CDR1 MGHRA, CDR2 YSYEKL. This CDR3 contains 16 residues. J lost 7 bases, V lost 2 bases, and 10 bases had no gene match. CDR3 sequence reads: CASSQQDREGSEKLFF. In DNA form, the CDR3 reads TGCGCCAGCAGCCAACAAGACAGGGAAGGGAGTGAAAAACTGTTTTTT.

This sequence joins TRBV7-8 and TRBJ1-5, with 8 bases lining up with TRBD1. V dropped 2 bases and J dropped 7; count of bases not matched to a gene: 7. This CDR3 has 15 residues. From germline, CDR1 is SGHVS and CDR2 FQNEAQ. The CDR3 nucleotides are TGTGCCAGCAGCTTAACCGGACAGGGTGGCCAGCCCCAGCATTTT. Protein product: CASSLTGQGGQPQHF.

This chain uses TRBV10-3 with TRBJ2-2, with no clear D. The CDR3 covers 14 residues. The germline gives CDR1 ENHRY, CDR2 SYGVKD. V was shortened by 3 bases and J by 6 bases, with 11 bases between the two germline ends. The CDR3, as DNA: TGTGCCATCAGTGACCAGGTTCCCGCCGGGGAGCTGTTTTTT. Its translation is CAISDQVPAGELFF.

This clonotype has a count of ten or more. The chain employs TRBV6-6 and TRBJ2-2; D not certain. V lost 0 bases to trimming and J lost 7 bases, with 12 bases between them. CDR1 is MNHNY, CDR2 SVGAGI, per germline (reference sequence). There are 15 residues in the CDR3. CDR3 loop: CASSYSDARGGELFF. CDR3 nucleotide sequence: TGTGCCAGCAGTTACTCGGACGCCCGAGGCGGGGAGCTGTTTTTT.

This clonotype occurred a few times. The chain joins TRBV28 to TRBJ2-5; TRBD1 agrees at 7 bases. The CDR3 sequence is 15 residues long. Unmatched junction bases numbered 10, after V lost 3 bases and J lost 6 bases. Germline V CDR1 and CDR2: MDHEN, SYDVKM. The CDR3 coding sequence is TGTGCCAGCAGTTTTGTTAAGGGGGCCATAAAGACCCAGTACTTC. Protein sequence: CASSFVKGAIKTQYF.

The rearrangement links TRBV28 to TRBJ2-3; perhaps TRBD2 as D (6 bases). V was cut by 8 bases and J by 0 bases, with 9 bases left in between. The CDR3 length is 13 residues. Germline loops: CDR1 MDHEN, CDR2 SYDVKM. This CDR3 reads CASGAGSTDTQYF. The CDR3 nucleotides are TGTGCCAGCGGAGCGGGTAGCACAGATACGCAGTATTTT.

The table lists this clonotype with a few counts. The CDR3 region is CASSDPPSTDTQYF. The CDR3 nucleotides are TGTGCCAGCAGCGATCCCCCCAGCACAGATACGCAGTATTTT. The gene calls are TRBV7-9 and TRBJ2-3, with unresolved D. Trimming took off 5 bases at V and 0 bases at J, with 9 bases between the two ends. The CDR3 sequence is 14 residues long. Per germline, CDR1 SEHNR and CDR2 FQNEAQ (reference sequence). The full variable domain, rest sourced from reference TRBV7-9 and TRBJ2-3, is DTGVSQNPRHKITKRGQNVTFRCDPISEHNRLYWYRQTLGQGPEFLTYFQNEAQLEKSRLLSDRFSAERPKGSFSTLEIQRTEQGDSAMYLCASSDPPSTDTQYFGPGTRLTVL.

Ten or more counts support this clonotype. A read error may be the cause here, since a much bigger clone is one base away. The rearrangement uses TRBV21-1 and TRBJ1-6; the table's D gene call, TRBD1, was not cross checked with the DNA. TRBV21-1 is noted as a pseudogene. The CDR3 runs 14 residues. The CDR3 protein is CASSKARGNSPLNF. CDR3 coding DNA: TGTGCCAGCAGCAAAGCCAGGGGAAATTCACCCCTCAACTTT.

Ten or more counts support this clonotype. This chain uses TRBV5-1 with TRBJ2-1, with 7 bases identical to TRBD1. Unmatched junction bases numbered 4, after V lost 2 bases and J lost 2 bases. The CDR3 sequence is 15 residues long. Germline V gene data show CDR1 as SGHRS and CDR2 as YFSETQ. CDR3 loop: CASSLGTETYNEQFF. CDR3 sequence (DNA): TGCGCCAGCAGCTTAGGGACAGAAACCTACAATGAGCAGTTCTTC.

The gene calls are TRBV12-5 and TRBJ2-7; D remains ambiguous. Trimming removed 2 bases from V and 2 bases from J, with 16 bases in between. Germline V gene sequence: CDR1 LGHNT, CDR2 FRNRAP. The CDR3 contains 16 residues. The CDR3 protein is CASGLTLTRGTYEQYF. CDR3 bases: TGTGCTAGTGGTTTGACCCTGACGCGAGGAACCTACGAGCAGTACTTC.

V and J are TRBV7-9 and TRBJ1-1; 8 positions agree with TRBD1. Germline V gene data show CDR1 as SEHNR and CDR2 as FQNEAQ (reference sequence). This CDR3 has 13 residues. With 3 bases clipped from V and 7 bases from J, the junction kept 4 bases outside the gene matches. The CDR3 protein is CASSLDRVVEAFF. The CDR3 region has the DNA TGTGCCAGCAGCTTGGACAGGGTTGTTGAAGCTTTCTTT.